Listed here are 28 T cell receptor beta chains from one sample, sequenced in a study of CD8 T cells in ankylosing spondylitis. These receptors' antigens are unknown. Study observations and caveats: One TCR beta motif, made up of seven to nine highly homologous variants, appeared characteristic of ankylosing spondylitis blood.

Each CDR3 protein is one row after TCRdb ran MiXCR on the 5' RACE reads. The repertoire has fewer than 400,000 distinct CDR3 sequences, 7% to 9% of them found once; the top ten carry just over 14%. Sequenced input: blood, either unsorted or a sorted T cell fraction (not recorded which). Source of these receptors: a male donor with ankylosing spondylitis.

This clonotype turned up a few times. V is TRBV29-1 and J is TRBJ2-1; D possibly uses TRBD1 or TRBD2 (5 bases each). Germline V CDR1 and CDR2: SQVTM, ANQGSEA. This CDR3 spans 15 amino acids. V was trimmed by 3 bases and J by 2 bases, leaving 14 bases between them. The CDR3 sequence: CSVEVGTSAYNEQFF. The CDR3 DNA reads as TGCAGCGTTGAGGTAGGGACCTCTGCCTACAATGAGCAGTTCTTC.

This clonotype came up many times. The V and J genes are TRBV20-1 and TRBJ2-3, with D tentatively TRBD1 (5 bases). Germline V CDR1 and CDR2: DFQATT, SNEGSKA (reference sequence). Trimming cost V 6 bases and J 5 bases, with 18 bases left between them. The CDR3 covers 14 residues. CDR3 nucleotides: TGCAGTGCCAAAGCCGCAGGGTGGGGAGATACGCAGTATTTT. Protein product: CSAKAAGWGDTQYF.

The sample holds a few counts of this clonotype. This sequence joins TRBV10-3 and TRBJ2-2; TRBD1 agrees at 8 bases. The CDR3 spans 14 residues. Per germline, CDR1 ENHRY and CDR2 SYGVKD. The J segment lost 8 bases and the V segment lost 3 bases, leaving 5 bases of the junction unmatched. The CDR3: CAISDRTGLGELFF. Written as DNA, the CDR3 is TGTGCCATCAGTGACCGGACAGGGTTGGGGGAGCTGTTTTTT.

The chain couples TRBV12-3 or TRBV12-4 to TRBJ1-1; no reliable D call. Trimming cost V 1 base and J 4 bases, with 16 bases left between them. This CDR3 spans 16 amino acids. CDR3 sequence (DNA): TGTGCCAGCAGTTTAGGGGTACGAGTTTCGGGCACTGAAGCTTTCTTT. It translates to CASSLGVRVSGTEAFF.

This clonotype was recorded once. V is TRBV18 and J is TRBJ2-7; TRBD1 agrees at 9 bases. The germline V gene encodes CDR1 KGHSH and CDR2 LQKENI. V was clipped by 5 bases and J by 5 bases; unmatched bases: 13. The CDR3 contains 16 residues. This CDR3 is CASSTAPGTGFDEQYF. CDR3 sequence (DNA): TGTGCCAGCTCAACAGCTCCCGGGACAGGGTTTGACGAGCAGTACTTC.

The sample holds a few counts of this clonotype. The J gene is TRBJ2-1, the V gene TRBV20-1; TRBD2 might be the D (6 bases). CDR1 and CDR2 (germline): DFQATT, SNEGSKA (reference sequence). V lost 5 bases to trimming and J lost 4 bases, with 18 bases between them. The length of the CDR3 is 15 residues. The CDR3 region is CSAGSGARIYNEQFF. CDR3 in DNA: TGCAGTGCTGGTAGCGGAGCGAGAATTTACAATGAGCAGTTCTTC.

This clonotype was seen at least ten times. The CDR3 nucleotides read TGTGCCAGCAGCCCCCTGGGAGCCAGAAACACCATATATTTT. This gives the protein CASSPLGARNTIYF. The J gene is TRBJ1-3, the V gene TRBV9; the D is unclear. CDR3 length: 14 residues. Per the germline V gene, CDR1 is SGDLS and CDR2 is YYNGEE. The germline V and J ends were trimmed by 4 bases and 5 bases, with 13 bases remaining between them.

This clonotype was detected only a few times. This chain connects TRBV28 to TRBJ2-3; D ambiguous. The CDR3 sequence is 12 residues long. From germline, CDR1 is MDHEN and CDR2 SYDVKM. Trimming pared 6 bases from V and 11 bases from J, leaving 15 bases between. The CDR3 sequence is CASRPPNGLQYF. CDR3 bases: TGTGCCAGCAGGCCCCCCAACGGCTTGCAGTATTTT.

The sample holds a few counts of this clonotype. V and J are TRBV29-1 and TRBJ2-2; D uncertain. Trimming removed 4 bases from V and 6 bases from J, with 9 bases in between. The CDR3 length is 12 residues. Germline V gene lookup returns CDR1 SQVTM and CDR2 ANQGSEA. The CDR3 protein is CSVGTFPGELFF. The CDR3 nucleotides are TGCAGCGTTGGGACCTTCCCCGGGGAGCTGTTTTTT.

This clonotype was counted between two and nine times. The rearrangement joins TRBV6-2 or TRBV6-3 to TRBJ2-1; TRBD2 agrees at 8 bases. The CDR3 is 18 amino acids. Germline V gives CDR1 MNHEY, CDR2 SVGEGT. With V trimmed by 4 bases and J by 6 bases, 17 bases remained unmatched. CDR3 DNA: TGTGCCAGCAGTTTGGTTTTCGGGAGGGCTTCATCATCCAATGAGCAGTTCTTC. Translated: CASSLVFGRASSSNEQFF.

This chain joins TRBV7-2 and TRBJ2-7; 7 bases agree with TRBD1. The CDR3 is 15 residues long. The germline V gene has CDR1 SGHTA and CDR2 FQGNSA. J gave up 1 base and V 5 bases, and 8 bases lay outside the gene matches. CDR3 DNA sequence: TGTGCCAGCAGCAGCGGACAGGAGTTTTCCTACGAGCAGTACTTC. Amino acid sequence: CASSSGQEFSYEQYF.

This clonotype was recorded many times. The chain links TRBV10-3 to TRBJ2-7, with a possible D match to TRBD2 (5 bases). CDR3 length equals 15 residues. V was trimmed by 7 bases and J by 7 bases, leaving 23 bases between them. Germline V gene data show CDR1 as ENHRY and CDR2 as SYGVKD. The CDR3 protein is CAIKGKTTTNGEQYF. The CDR3 DNA follows: TGTGCCATCAAAGGCAAAACTACGACTAACGGTGAGCAGTACTTC.

This clonotype has more than one count but fewer than ten. The gene calls are TRBV4-2 and TRBJ2-1; D unclear. With 0 bases removed from V and 4 bases from J, the gap between germline ends came to 10 bases. CDR1 and CDR2 (germline): LGHNA, YNFKEQ. The CDR3 covers 15 residues. The CDR3 sequence: CASSQDSWEYNEQFF. The CDR3 bases are TGTGCCAGCAGCCAAGATTCGTGGGAATACAATGAGCAGTTCTTC.

This clonotype occurred a few times. The J gene is TRBJ1-2, the V gene TRBV29-1; D perhaps matches TRBD1 (6 bases). The germline V gene has CDR1 SQVTM and CDR2 ANQGSEA. V lost 0 bases and J 7 bases, leaving 18 bases between the germline ends. The CDR3 runs 15 residues. CDR3 DNA sequence: TGCAGCGTTGAAGATCAGGACAGCTTCGTTAGTGGCTACACCTTC. Translating gives CSVEDQDSFVSGYTF.

In its sample, this clonotype was seen a few times. The chain carries TRBV4-1 and TRBJ1-4; D ambiguous. The CDR3 sequence is 14 residues long. The germline gives CDR1 MGHRA, CDR2 YSYEKL. The V and J ends lost 4 bases and 8 bases respectively, with 14 bases between them. CDR3 residues: CASSPGEWGEKLFF. CDR3 coding DNA: TGCGCCAGCAGCCCCGGGGAGTGGGGAGAAAAACTGTTTTTT.

This clonotype has just a few counts. The chain is built from TRBV11-2 and TRBJ2-5; 9 nucleotides align to TRBD2. Germline V CDR1 and CDR2: SGHAT, FQNNGV. CDR3 length equals 15 residues. Germline trimming cut 6 bases from V and 2 bases from J; bases unmatched to any gene: 7. The CDR3 loop is CASSGGGLAQETQYF. CDR3 coding DNA: TGTGCCAGCAGTGGGGGGGGACTAGCTCAAGAGACCCAGTACTTC.

The V call is TRBV6-5, the J call TRBJ2-5, with D maybe TRBD2 (5 bases). The CDR3 runs to 14 residues. Germline V gives CDR1 MNHEY, CDR2 SVGAGI. The germline V and J ends were trimmed by 0 bases and 4 bases, with 9 bases remaining between them. The CDR3 coding sequence is TGTGCCAGCAGTTACTCGTCGGGGAGAGAGACCCAGTACTTC. Encoded protein: CASSYSSGRETQYF.

This clonotype appeared many times. The chain recombines TRBV7-8 with TRBJ1-1; D ambiguous. Germline lookup yields CDR1 SGHVS and CDR2 FQNEAQ. The CDR3 runs 13 residues. Trimming left V 1 base short and J 0 bases short, with 3 bases between. The CDR3 spells CASSLGMNTEAFF. The CDR3 coding sequence is TGTGCCAGCAGCTTAGGCATGAACACTGAAGCTTTCTTT.

This clonotype was counted only a few times. This sequence joins TRBV4-3 and TRBJ2-7; 10 bases fit TRBD2. V lost 0 bases to trimming and J lost 7 bases; unmatched junction nucleotides: 9. The germline V gene has CDR1 LGHNA and CDR2 YSLEER. This CDR3 region has 16 residues. The CDR3 coding sequence is TGCGCCAGCAGCCAAGACCCCCTAGCGGGAGTCGGTGAGCAGTACTTC. Translation gives CASSQDPLAGVGEQYF.

This clonotype was seen a handful of times. The chain is built from TRBV28 and TRBJ2-2; 9 bases are shared with TRBD1. The junction had 5 bases not matched to a gene; V was cut back by 6 bases and J by 6 bases. CDR3 size: 14 residues. Germline V gene lookup returns CDR1 MDHEN and CDR2 SYDVKM. CDR3 sequence reads: CASRGDRAAGELFF. CDR3 coding DNA: TGTGCCAGCAGGGGGGACAGGGCAGCCGGGGAGCTGTTTTTT.

This rearrangement joins TRBV19 to TRBJ2-1; D gene ambiguous. CDR3 length: 12 amino acids. The germline V and J ends were trimmed by 3 bases and 5 bases, with 5 bases remaining between them. CDR1 and CDR2 from the germline V gene are LNHDA and SQIVND (reference sequence). CDR3 protein: CASSMVHNEQFF. The CDR3, as DNA: TGTGCCAGTAGTATGGTCCACAATGAGCAGTTCTTC.

In this sample, this clonotype turned up many times. The rearrangement uses TRBV19 and TRBJ1-1; D gene uncertain. Per the germline V gene, CDR1 is LNHDA and CDR2 is SQIVND (reference sequence). CDR3 length: 13 amino acids. Trimming cost V 1 base and J 2 bases, with 5 bases left between them. In nucleotides, the CDR3 is TGTGCCAGTAGTATAGTGGTTAACACTGAAGCTTTCTTT. Translation gives CASSIVVNTEAFF.

CDR3 sequence: CATSHGEGLSYNSPLHF. For the CDR3, the DNA is TGTGCCACCAGCCATGGGGAGGGGTTATCCTATAATTCACCCCTCCACTTT. V is TRBV15 and J is TRBJ1-6, with TRBD1 as a possible D gene (5 bases). V lost 5 bases and J 1 base, leaving 15 bases between the germline ends. CDR1 and CDR2 (germline): LNHNV, YYDKDF (reference sequence). The CDR3 is made up of 17 amino acids.

This clonotype was seen a few times. This chain uses TRBV27 with TRBJ1-6, with unresolved D. Germline CDR1 is MNHEY and CDR2 is SMNVEV (reference sequence). With 3 bases removed from V and 6 bases from J, the gap between germline ends came to 9 bases. The CDR3 has 14 amino acids. CDR3 residues: CASSLNVINSPLHF. The CDR3 nucleotides read TGTGCCAGCAGTTTGAATGTAATTAATTCACCCCTCCACTTT.

Many counts were recorded for this clonotype. The J gene is TRBJ1-5, the V gene TRBV29-1; 7 bases align to TRBD1. With V trimmed by 5 bases and J by 2 bases, 3 bases remained unmatched. The CDR3 has 13 residues. Germline V gene data show CDR1 as SQVTM and CDR2 as ANQGSEA. This CDR3 is CSVPGTGNQPQHF. CDR3 nucleotide sequence: TGCAGCGTTCCCGGGACAGGCAATCAGCCCCAGCATTTT.

The J gene is TRBJ2-7, the V gene TRBV4-2; 12 bases match TRBD2. This CDR3 spans 15 amino acids. J gave up 4 bases and V 1 base, and 2 bases lay outside the gene matches. Germline CDR1 reads LGHNA; CDR2 reads YNFKEQ. The CDR3 reads CASSQGTSGNYEQYF. The CDR3 DNA reads as TGTGCCAGCAGCCAAGGGACTAGCGGGAATTACGAGCAGTACTTC.

The chain employs TRBV28 and TRBJ2-6, with no clear D. CDR1 is MDHEN, CDR2 SYDVKM, per germline. Deletions cut 4 bases from V and 0 bases from J, with 7 bases between. The CDR3 consists of 15 residues. In DNA, the CDR3 is TGTGCCAGCAGTTGGGCGGTCTCTGGGGCCAACGTCCTGACTTTC. Translated: CASSWAVSGANVLTF. Filled out from reference TRBV28 and TRBJ2-6, the complete variable domain reads DVKVTQSSRYLVKRTGEKVFLECVQDMDHENMFWYRQDPGLGLRLIYFSYDVKMKEKGDIPEGYSVSREKKERFSLILESASTNQTSMYLCASSWAVSGANVLTFGAGSRLTVL.

Ten or more counts support this clonotype. The chain links TRBV6-1 to TRBJ2-1; D might be TRBD1 or TRBD2, each matching 6 bases. CDR1 MNHNS and CDR2 SASEGT come from the germline V gene. The CDR3 has 17 residues. The germline V and J ends were trimmed by 1 base and 2 bases, with 15 bases remaining between them. The CDR3 reads CASSEEKGGAPYNEQFF. CDR3 nucleotide sequence: TGTGCCAGCAGTGAAGAAAAGGGGGGCGCTCCCTACAATGAGCAGTTCTTC.